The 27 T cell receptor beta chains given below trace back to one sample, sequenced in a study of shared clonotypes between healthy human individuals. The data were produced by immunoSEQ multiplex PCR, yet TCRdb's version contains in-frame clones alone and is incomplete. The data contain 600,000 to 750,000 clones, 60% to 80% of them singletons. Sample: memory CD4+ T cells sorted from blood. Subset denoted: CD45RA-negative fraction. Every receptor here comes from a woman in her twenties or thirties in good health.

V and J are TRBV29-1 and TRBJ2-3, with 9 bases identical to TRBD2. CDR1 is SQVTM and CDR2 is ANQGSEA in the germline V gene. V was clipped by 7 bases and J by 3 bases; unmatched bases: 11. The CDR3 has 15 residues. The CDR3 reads CSERTSADGTDTQYF. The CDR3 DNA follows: TGCAGCGAAAGGACTAGCGCGGACGGTACAGATACGCAGTATTTT.

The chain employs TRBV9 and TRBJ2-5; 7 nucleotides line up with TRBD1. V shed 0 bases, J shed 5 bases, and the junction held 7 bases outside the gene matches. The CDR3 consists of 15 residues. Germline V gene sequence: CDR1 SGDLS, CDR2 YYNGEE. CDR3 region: CASSVDRGYVETQYF. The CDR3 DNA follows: TGTGCCAGCAGCGTAGACAGGGGCTACGTCGAGACCCAGTACTTC.

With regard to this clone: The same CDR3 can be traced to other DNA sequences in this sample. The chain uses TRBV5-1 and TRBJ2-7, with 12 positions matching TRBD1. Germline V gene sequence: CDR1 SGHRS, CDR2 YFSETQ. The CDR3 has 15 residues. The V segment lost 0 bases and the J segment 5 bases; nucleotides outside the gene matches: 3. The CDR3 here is CASSLEGQGADEQYF. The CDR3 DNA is TGCGCCAGCAGCTTGGAGGGACAGGGGGCGGACGAGCAGTACTTC.

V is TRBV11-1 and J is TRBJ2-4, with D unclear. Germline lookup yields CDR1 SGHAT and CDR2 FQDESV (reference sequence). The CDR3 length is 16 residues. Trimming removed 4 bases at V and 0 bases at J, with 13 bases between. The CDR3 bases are TGTGCCAGCAGCTCCGGTCCTCCACTAGCCAAAAACATTCAGTACTTC. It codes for CASSSGPPLAKNIQYF.

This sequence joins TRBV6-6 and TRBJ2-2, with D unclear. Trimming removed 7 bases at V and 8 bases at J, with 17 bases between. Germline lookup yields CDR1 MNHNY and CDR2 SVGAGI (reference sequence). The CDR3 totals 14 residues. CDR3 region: CASTHSGDAGELFF. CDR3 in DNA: TGTGCCAGCACTCACTCTGGTGACGCTGGGGAGCTGTTTTTT.

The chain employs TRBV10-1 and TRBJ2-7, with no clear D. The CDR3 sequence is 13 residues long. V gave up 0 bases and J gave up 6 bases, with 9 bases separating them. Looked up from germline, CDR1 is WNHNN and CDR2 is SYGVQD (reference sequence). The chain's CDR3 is CASSESFVGEQYF. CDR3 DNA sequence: TGCGCCAGCAGTGAGTCTTTCGTAGGCGAGCAGTACTTC.

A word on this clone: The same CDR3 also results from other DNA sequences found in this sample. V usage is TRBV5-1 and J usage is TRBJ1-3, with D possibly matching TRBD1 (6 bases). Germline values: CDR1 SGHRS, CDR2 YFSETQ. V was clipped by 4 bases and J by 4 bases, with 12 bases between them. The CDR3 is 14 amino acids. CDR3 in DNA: TGCGCCAGCAGCCCCGGGACATCAGGAAACACCATATATTTT. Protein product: CASSPGTSGNTIYF.

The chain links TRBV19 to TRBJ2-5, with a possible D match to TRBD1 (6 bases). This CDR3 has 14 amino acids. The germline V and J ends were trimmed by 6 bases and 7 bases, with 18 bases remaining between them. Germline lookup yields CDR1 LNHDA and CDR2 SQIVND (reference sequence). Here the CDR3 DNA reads TGTGCCAGTAGACCCGAGACAGGATCACGGACCCAGTACTTC. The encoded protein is CASRPETGSRTQYF.

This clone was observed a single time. CDR3 sequence reads: CASSDHYATNEKLFF. In DNA, the CDR3 is TGTGCCAGCTCGGACCACTATGCAACTAATGAAAAACTGTTTTTT. The rearrangement links TRBV28 to TRBJ1-4; no clear D gene. The CDR3 loop spans 15 amino acids. With 8 bases removed from V and 0 bases from J, the gap between germline ends came to 13 bases. Germline-derived CDR1 and CDR2 are MDHEN and SYDVKM.

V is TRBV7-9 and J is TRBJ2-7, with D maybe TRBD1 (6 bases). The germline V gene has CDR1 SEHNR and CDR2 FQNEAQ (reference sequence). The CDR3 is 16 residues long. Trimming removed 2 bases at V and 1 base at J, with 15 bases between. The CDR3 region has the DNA TGTGCCAGCAGCTTACACTTGGGGGCCTTGTCCTACGAGCAGTACTTC. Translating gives CASSLHLGALSYEQYF. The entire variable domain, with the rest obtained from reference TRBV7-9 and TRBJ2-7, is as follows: DTGVSQNPRHKITKRGQNVTFRCDPISEHNRLYWYRQTLGQGPEFLTYFQNEAQLEKSRLLSDRFSAERPKGSFSTLEIQRTEQGDSAMYLCASSLHLGALSYEQYFGPGTRLTVT.

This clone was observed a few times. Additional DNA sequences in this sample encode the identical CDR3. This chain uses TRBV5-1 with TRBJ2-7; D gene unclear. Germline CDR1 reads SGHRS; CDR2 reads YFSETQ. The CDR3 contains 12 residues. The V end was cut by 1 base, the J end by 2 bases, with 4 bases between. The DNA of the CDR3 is TGCGCCAGCAGCTTGTCGGCCTACGAGCAGTACTTC. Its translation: CASSLSAYEQYF.

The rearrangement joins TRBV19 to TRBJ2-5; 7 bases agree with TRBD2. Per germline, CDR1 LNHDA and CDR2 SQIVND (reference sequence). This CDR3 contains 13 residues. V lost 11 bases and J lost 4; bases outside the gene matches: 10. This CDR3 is CAVGEGPAETQYF. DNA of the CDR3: TGTGCCGTGGGGGAGGGTCCAGCAGAGACCCAGTACTTC. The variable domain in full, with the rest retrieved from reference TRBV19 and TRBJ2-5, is DGGITQSPKYLFRKEGQNVTLSCEQNLNHDAMYWYRQDPGQGLRLIYYSQIVNDFQKGDIAEGYSVSREKKESFPLTVTSAQKNPTAFYLCAVGEGPAETQYFGPGTRLLVL.

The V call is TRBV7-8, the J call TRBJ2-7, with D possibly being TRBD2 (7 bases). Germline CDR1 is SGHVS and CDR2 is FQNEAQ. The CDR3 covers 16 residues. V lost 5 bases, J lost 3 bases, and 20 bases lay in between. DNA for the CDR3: TGTGCCAGCAGCAACCCCTGGGGGGGCGTCGTCTACGAGCAGTACTTC. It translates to CASSNPWGGVVYEQYF.

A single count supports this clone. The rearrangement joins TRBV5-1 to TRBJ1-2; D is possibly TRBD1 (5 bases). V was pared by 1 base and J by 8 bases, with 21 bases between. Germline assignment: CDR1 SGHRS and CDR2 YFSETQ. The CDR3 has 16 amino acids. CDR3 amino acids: CASSLSVGAFGGGYTF. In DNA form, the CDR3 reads TGCGCCAGCAGCTTGAGTGTCGGGGCCTTCGGAGGAGGCTACACCTTC. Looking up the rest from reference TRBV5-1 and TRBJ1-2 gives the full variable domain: KAGVTQTPRYLIKTRGQQVTLSCSPISGHRSVSWYQQTPGQGLQFLFEYFSETQRNKGNFPGRFSGRQFSNSRSEMNVSTLELGDSALYLCASSLSVGAFGGGYTFGSGTRLTVV.

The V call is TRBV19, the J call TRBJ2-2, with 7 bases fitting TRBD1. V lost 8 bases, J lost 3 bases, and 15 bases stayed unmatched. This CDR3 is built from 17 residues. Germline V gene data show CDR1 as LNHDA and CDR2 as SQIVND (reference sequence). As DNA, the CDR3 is TGTGCCAGTGGGGCAGGGGGAAAGGCGTGGGACACCGGGGAGCTGTTTTTT. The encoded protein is CASGAGGKAWDTGELFF. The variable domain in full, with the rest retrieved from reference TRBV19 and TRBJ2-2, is DGGITQSPKYLFRKEGQNVTLSCEQNLNHDAMYWYRQDPGQGLRLIYYSQIVNDFQKGDIAEGYSVSREKKESFPLTVTSAQKNPTAFYLCASGAGGKAWDTGELFFGEGSRLTVL.

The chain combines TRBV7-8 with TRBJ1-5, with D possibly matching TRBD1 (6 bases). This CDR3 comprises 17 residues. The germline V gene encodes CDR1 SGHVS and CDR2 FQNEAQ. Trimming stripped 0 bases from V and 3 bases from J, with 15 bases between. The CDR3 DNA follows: TGTGCCAGCAGCTTAGCGTTTGTAGGGGGATTCAATCAGCCCCAGCATTTT. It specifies CASSLAFVGGFNQPQHF.

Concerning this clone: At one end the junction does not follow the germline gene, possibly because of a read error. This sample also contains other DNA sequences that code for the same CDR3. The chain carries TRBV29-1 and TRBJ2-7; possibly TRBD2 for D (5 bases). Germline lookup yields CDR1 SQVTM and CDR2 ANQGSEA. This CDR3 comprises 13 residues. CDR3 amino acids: CSVEDQWVGEQYF. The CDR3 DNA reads TGTAGCGTTGAAGATCAGTGGGTGGGGGAGCAGTACTTC.

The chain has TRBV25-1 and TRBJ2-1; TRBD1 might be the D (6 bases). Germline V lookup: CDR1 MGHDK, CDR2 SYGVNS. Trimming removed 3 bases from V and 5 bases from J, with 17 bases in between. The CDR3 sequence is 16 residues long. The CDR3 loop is CASSDHRDTLNNEQFF. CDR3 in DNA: TGTGCCAGCAGTGACCACCGGGACACCCTAAACAATGAGCAGTTCTTC.

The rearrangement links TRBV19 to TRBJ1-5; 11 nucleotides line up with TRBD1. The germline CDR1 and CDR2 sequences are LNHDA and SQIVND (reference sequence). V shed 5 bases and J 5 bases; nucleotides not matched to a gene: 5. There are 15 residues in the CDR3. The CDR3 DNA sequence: TGTGCCAGTAGTCCAGGGACAGGGGGACATCAGCCCCAGCATTTT. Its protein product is CASSPGTGGHQPQHF.

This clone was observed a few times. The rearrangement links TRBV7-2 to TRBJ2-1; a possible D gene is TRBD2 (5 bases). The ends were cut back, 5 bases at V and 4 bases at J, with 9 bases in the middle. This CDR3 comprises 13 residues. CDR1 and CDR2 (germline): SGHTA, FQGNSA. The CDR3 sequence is CASSRRGYNEQFF. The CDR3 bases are TGTGCCAGCAGCCGACGGGGTTACAATGAGCAGTTCTTC.

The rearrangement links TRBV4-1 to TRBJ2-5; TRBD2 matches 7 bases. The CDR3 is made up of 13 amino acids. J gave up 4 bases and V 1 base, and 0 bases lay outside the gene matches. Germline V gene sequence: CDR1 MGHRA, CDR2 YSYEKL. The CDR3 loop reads CASSQASGETQYF. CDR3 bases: TGCGCCAGCAGCCAAGCTAGCGGAGAGACCCAGTACTTC.

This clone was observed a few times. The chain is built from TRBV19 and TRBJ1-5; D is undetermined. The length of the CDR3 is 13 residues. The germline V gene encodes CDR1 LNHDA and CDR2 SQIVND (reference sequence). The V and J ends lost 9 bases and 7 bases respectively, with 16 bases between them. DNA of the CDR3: TGTGCCAGCGGCCTCGGAGAGAGACAGCCCCAGCATTTT. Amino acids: CASGLGERQPQHF. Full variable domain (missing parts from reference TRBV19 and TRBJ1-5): DGGITQSPKYLFRKEGQNVTLSCEQNLNHDAMYWYRQDPGQGLRLIYYSQIVNDFQKGDIAEGYSVSREKKESFPLTVTSAQKNPTAFYLCASGLGERQPQHFGDGTRLSIL.

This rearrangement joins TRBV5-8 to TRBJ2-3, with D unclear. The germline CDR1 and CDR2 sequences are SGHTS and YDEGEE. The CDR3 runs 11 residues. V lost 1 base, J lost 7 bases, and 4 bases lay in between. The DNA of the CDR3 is TGTGCCAGCAGCTTGTGGAATACGCAGTATTTT. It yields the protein CASSLWNTQYF. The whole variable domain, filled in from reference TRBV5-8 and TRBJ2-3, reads EAGVTQSPTHLIKTRGQQATLRCSPISGHTSVYWYQQALGLGLQFLLWYDEGEERNRGNFPPRFSGRQFPNYSSELNVNALELEDSALYLCASSLWNTQYFGPGTRLTVL.

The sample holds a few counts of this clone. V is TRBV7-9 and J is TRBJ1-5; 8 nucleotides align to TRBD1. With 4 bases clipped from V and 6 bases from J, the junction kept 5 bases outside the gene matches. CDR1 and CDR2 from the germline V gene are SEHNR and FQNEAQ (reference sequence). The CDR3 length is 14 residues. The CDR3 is CASSSGQVSQPQHF. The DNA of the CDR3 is TGTGCCAGCAGCTCGGGACAGGTTTCTCAGCCCCAGCATTTT.

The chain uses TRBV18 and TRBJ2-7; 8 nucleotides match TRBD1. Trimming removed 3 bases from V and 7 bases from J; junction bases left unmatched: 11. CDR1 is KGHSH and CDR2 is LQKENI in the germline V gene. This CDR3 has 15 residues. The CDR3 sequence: CASSPGTGLLGEQYF. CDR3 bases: TGTGCCAGCTCACCCGGGACAGGCCTTCTGGGGGAGCAGTACTTC.

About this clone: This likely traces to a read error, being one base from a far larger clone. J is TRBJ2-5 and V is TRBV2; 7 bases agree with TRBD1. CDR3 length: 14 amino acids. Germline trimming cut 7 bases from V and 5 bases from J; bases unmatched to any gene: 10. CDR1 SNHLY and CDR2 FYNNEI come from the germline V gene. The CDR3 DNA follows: TGTGCCAGCAATACAACAGGGGTTGTGGAGACCCAGTACTTC. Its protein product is CASNTTGVVETQYF.

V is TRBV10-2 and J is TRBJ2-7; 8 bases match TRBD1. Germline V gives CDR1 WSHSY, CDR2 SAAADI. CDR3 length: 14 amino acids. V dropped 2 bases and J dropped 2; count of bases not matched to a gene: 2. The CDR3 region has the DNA TGCGCCAGCAGTGAGACGACAGGGGCCTACGAGCAGTACTTC. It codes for CASSETTGAYEQYF.